This TCR beta chain was retrieved from a study of vaccination effects on CD4 cells after COVID-19. Sequencing in the ViraFEST assay came after antigen-specific CD4+ T cells had been expanded with viral peptide pools, which were used to stimulate PBMC. After less than 11 days in culture, the CD4+ T cells were isolated. Participants each got two BNT162b2 or mRNA-1273 vaccine doses. Germline V CDR1 and CDR2: MNHEY, SVGAGI. V was clipped by 5 bases and J by 0 bases, with 10 bases between them. This CDR3 comprises 14 residues. Using immunoSEQ multiplex PCR, the repertoire was profiled, and TCRdb retains in-frame clones only, with some absent. Of 35,000 to 45,000 clones in the sample, approximately 80% were seen once. A remark on this clone: Its antigen is as yet unknown.

The rearrangement uses TRBV6-5 and TRBJ1-1; D might be TRBD1 (6 bases). The sequence derives from a human donor who received a COVID-19 vaccine. Some clones in this sample may be carry-over from other donors' samples. The sample here was CD4+ T cells from PBMCs cultured with HCoV-NL63 spike peptides, taken after COVID-19 vaccination. CDR3 bases: TGTGCCAGCAGTACGGACAGCTTGAACACTGAAGCTTTCTTT. This encodes CASSTDSLNTEAFF.